Listed below are T cell receptor beta chains from one sample, sequenced in a study of PD-1 blockade in mismatch repair-deficient tumors. The table came from immunoSEQ multiplex PCR; TCRdb's copy has only in-frame clones and leaves some out. The sample has roughly 70,000 clones, 70% to 80% seen once; the top ten hold roughly 5.1%. The specimen comprised peripheral blood, sampled 2 weeks after starting pembrolizumab. The receptors originated from an adult with mismatch repair-deficient cancer. The CDR3 runs from the conserved cysteine through the conserved F or W. A D gene is named only where the DNA matches it firmly. Size is stated for part of the rows, as once, few or many counts, or as a class when the clone is expanded.

J gene | CDR3 length | D gene | V gene | clone size | CDR3 protein | CDR3 DNA
TRBJ2-7 | 16 | TRBD1 | TRBV6-5 | . | CASSYLRQGTPYEQYF | TGTGCCAGCAGTTACTTAAGACAGGGCACCCCCTACGAGCAGTACTTC
TRBJ2-7 | 14 | TRBD1 | TRBV6-5 | . | CASSYDRVRTAQYF | TGTGCCAGCAGTTACGACAGGGTCCGAACCGCGCAGTACTTC
TRBJ2-1 | 16 | . | TRBV4-1 | . | CASSFEGGTSYNEQFF | TGCGCCAGCAGCTTTGAAGGCGGGACTTCCTACAATGAGCAGTTCTTC
TRBJ1-1 | 12 | . | TRBV29-1 | . | CSVGSMNTEAFF | TGCAGCGTTGGATCCATGAACACTGAAGCTTTCTTT
TRBJ2-7 | 13 | . | TRBV6-5 | . | CASKKDSSYEQYF | TGTGCCAGCAAGAAGGATAGCTCCTACGAGCAGTACTTC
TRBJ2-7 | 15 | TRBD1 | TRBV4-1 | . | CASSPFQGATDEQYF | TGCGCCAGCAGCCCCTTCCAGGGGGCAACGGACGAGCAGTACTTC
TRBJ2-7 | 15 | . | TRBV5-6 | few | CASSPEGGANYEQYF | TGTGCCAGCAGCCCGGAGGGGGGGGCAAACTACGAGCAGTACTTC
TRBJ2-1 | 15 | . | TRBV28 | . | CASSPLGGKGNEQFF | TGTGCCAGCAGCCCCCTAGGAGGAAAGGGCAATGAGCAGTTCTTC
TRBJ2-7 | 14 | . | TRBV15 | . | CATKSNGGAYEQYF | TGTGCCACCAAGTCAAACGGCGGGGCCTACGAGCAGTACTTC
TRBJ1-5 | 13 | . | TRBV6-5 | . | CASSSDRYQPQHF | TGTGCCAGCAGTTCGGACCGCTATCAGCCCCAGCATTTT
TRBJ2-5 | 12 | . | TRBV11-2 | once | CASSLEGKTQYF | TGTGCCAGCAGCTTAGAGGGGAAGACCCAGTACTTC
TRBJ1-2 | 15 | . | TRBV5-5 | . | CASSLAARGRLGYTF | TGTGCCAGCAGCTTGGCGGCCCGGGGGCGGCTTGGCTACACCTTC
TRBJ1-1 | 13 | . | TRBV6-6 | . | CASSYIWNTEAFF | TGTGCCAGCAGTTACATCTGGAACACTGAAGCTTTCTTT
TRBJ2-7 | 15 | TRBD1 | TRBV6-5 | . | CASSYSLTGWYEQYF | TGTGCCAGCAGTTACTCGTTGACAGGGTGGTACGAGCAGTACTTC
TRBJ2-5 | 14 | . | TRBV5-4 | . | CASSRSSLQETQYF | TGTGCCAGCAGCAGGTCTTCGCTTCAAGAGACCCAGTACTTC
TRBJ2-7 | 14 | . | TRBV5-6 | . | CASSLAGYSYEQYF | TGTGCCAGCAGCTTGGCGGGGTATTCCTACGAGCAGTACTTC
TRBJ2-3 | 14 | TRBD2 | TRBV19 | . | CASSTSGGTDTQYF | TGTGCCAGTAGTACTAGCGGGGGCACAGATACGCAGTATTTT
TRBJ2-2 | 16 | TRBD1 | TRBV10-1 | . | CASSESTGAKTGELFF | TGCGCCAGCAGTGAGTCGACAGGGGCAAAGACCGGGGAGCTGTTTTTT
TRBJ1-1 | 13 | . | TRBV19 | . | CASSQGMYTEAFF | TGTGCCAGCTCACAGGGAATGTACACTGAAGCTTTCTTT
TRBJ2-1 | 11 | . | TRBV29-1 | . | CSEAVYNEQFF | TGCAGCGAGGCTGTTTACAATGAGCAGTTCTTC
TRBJ2-6 | 16 | . | TRBV23-1 | . | CASSQSSSSGANVLTF | TGCGCCAGCAGTCAATCATCGTCCTCTGGGGCCAACGTCCTGACTTTC
TRBJ2-1 | 16 | TRBD2 | TRBV7-3 | . | CASSSQLAGSYNEQFF | TGTGCCAGCAGCTCCCAACTAGCGGGCTCCTACAATGAGCAGTTCTTC
TRBJ1-1 | 13 | . | TRBV5-1 | . | CASSLETENEAFF | TGCGCCAGCAGCTTGGAAACGGAAAATGAAGCTTTCTTT
TRBJ1-2 | 14 | . | TRBV7-3 | . | CASRLVAGNYGYTF | TGTGCCAGCCGCTTAGTAGCCGGAAACTATGGCTACACCTTC
TRBJ1-1 | 14 | . | TRBV11-3 | few | CASSPSGVISEAFF | TGTGCCAGCAGCCCCTCGGGGGTTATATCTGAAGCTTTCTTT
TRBJ2-5 | 18 | TRBD2 | TRBV7-8 | . | CASSLGVAGVGGFETQYF | TGTGCCAGCAGCTTAGGAGTCGCGGGAGTCGGTGGATTCGAGACCCAGTACTTC
TRBJ2-7 | 14 | . | TRBV21-1 | . | CASSLRLKTYEQYF | TGTGCCAGCAGCCTGCGACTGAAGACCTACGAGCAGTACTTC
TRBJ2-3 | 15 | TRBD2 | TRBV27 | once | CASSLSGRNTDTQYF | TGTGCCAGCAGCCTGAGCGGGAGGAATACAGATACGCAGTATTTT
TRBJ1-1 | 11 | . | TRBV29-1 | . | CSGGHETEAFF | TGCAGCGGTGGACATGAGACTGAAGCTTTCTTT
TRBJ2-7 | 11 | . | TRBV29-1 | . | CSVGTSYEQYF | TGCAGCGTCGGTACGAGCTACGAGCAGTACTTC
TRBJ1-2 | 14 | TRBD1 | TRBV7-9 | few | CASSWWTGAHGYTF | TGTGCCAGCAGCTGGTGGACAGGGGCGCATGGCTACACCTTC
TRBJ2-1 | 15 | . | TRBV9 | . | CASSVENAIGDEQFF | TGTGCCAGCAGCGTAGAGAACGCTATAGGGGATGAGCAGTTCTTC
TRBJ2-1 | 12 | TRBD1 | TRBV29-1 | . | CSGGQGDNEQFF | TGCAGCGGGGGACAGGGTGACAATGAGCAGTTCTTC
TRBJ1-5 | 14 | . | TRBV15 | . | CATSSGQPDQPQHF | TGTGCCACCAGCAGTGGACAGCCCGATCAGCCCCAGCATTTT
TRBJ1-2 | 14 | TRBD1 | TRBV5-4 | . | CASSLGQGTYGYTF | TGTGCCAGCAGCTTGGGACAGGGGACCTATGGCTACACCTTC
TRBJ2-2 | 12 | . | TRBV30 | . | CAWSVGAGELFF | TGTGCCTGGAGTGTAGGGGCTGGGGAGCTGTTTTTT
TRBJ1-5 | 14 | . | TRBV7-9 | few | CASDSSQGNQPQHF | TGTGCCAGCGACTCGTCCCAAGGAAATCAGCCCCAGCATTTT
TRBJ1-3 | 16 | . | TRBV4-1 | . | CASSLRGGSSGNTIYF | TGCGCCAGCAGCCTTAGGGGTGGAAGCTCTGGAAACACCATATATTTT
TRBJ1-4 | 15 | . | TRBV5-5 | . | CASSLIGSGNEKLFF | TGTGCCAGCAGCTTGATAGGGAGCGGTAATGAAAAACTGTTTTTT
TRBJ1-1 | 14 | . | TRBV5-4 | . | CASRPAYGGTEAFF | TGTGCCAGCAGACCGGCTTACGGTGGCACTGAAGCTTTCTTT
TRBJ2-7 | 14 | TRBD2 | TRBV5-1 | . | CASSFSSGNYEQYF | TGCGCCAGCAGCTTTTCTAGCGGGAACTACGAGCAGTACTTC
TRBJ1-1 | 11 | . | TRBV6-5 | . | CASTTGLEAFF | TGTGCCAGCACCACCGGCCTAGAAGCTTTCTTT
TRBJ1-1 | 13 | . | TRBV9 | . | CASSVDQNTEAFF | TGTGCCAGCAGCGTAGACCAAAACACTGAAGCTTTCTTT
TRBJ2-2 | 15 | . | TRBV5-8 | . | CASTVGGFVTGELFF | TGTGCCAGCACCGTCGGCGGGTTTGTGACCGGGGAGCTGTTTTTT
TRBJ2-3 | 16 | . | TRBV6-6 | . | CASSYGPFMGPDTQYF | TGTGCCAGCAGTTACGGTCCATTCATGGGCCCAGATACGCAGTATTTT
TRBJ1-1 | 14 | . | TRBV30 | . | CAWSVRRGNTEAFF | TGTGCCTGGAGTGTACGCCGCGGGAACACTGAAGCTTTCTTT
TRBJ2-7 | 19 | TRBD2 | TRBV4-2 | . | CASSQDLPRVAGVRNEQYF | TGTGCCAGCAGCCAAGACCTCCCGAGGGTAGCGGGAGTGAGGAACGAGCAGTACTTC
TRBJ2-7 | 14 | . | TRBV5-4 | . | CASSLGPGLHEQYF | TGTGCCAGCAGCTTGGGTCCGGGTCTCCACGAGCAGTACTTC
TRBJ2-7 | 14 | . | TRBV27 | . | CASSPGRTSYEQYF | TGTGCCAGCAGCCCGGGACGGACCTCCTACGAGCAGTACTTC
TRBJ2-2 | 15 | TRBD1 | TRBV7-8 | . | CASSHDRGDTGELFF | TGTGCCAGCAGCCATGACAGGGGAGACACCGGGGAGCTGTTTTTT
TRBJ2-3 | 15 | TRBD1 | TRBV7-8 | . | CASSSGQGILDTQYF | TGTGCCAGCAGCTCCGGACAGGGAATTTTAGATACGCAGTATTTT
TRBJ2-1 | 17 | TRBD2 | TRBV30 | few | CAWSGGGRGSSYNEQFF | TGTGCCTGGAGTGGTGGCGGGAGGGGAAGCTCCTACAATGAGCAGTTCTTC
TRBJ2-2 | 16 | . | TRBV5-1 | . | CASSLFWTANTGELFF | TGCGCCAGCAGCTTGTTTTGGACAGCGAACACCGGGGAGCTGTTTTTT
TRBJ2-7 | 13 | TRBD2 | TRBV6-5 | once | CASSSSGTYEQYF | TGTGCCAGCAGTTCAAGCGGGACCTACGAGCAGTACTTC